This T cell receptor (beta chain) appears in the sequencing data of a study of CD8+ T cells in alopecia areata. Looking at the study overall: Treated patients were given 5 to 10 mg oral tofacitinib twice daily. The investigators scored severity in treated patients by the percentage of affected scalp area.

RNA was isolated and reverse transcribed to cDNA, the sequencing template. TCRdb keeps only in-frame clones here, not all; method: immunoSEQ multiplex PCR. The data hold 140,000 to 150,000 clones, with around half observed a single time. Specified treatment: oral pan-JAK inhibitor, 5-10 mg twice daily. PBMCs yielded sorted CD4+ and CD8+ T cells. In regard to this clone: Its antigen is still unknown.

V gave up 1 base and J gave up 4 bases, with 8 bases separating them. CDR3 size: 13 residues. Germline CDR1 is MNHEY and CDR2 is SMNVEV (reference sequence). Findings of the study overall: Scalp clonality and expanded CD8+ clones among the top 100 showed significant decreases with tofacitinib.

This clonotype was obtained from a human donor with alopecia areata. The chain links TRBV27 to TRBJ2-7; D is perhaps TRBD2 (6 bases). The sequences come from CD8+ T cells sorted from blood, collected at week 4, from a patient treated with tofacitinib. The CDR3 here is CASSLYGSYEQYF. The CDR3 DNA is TGTGCCAGCAGTTTATACGGGAGTTACGAGCAGTACTTC.